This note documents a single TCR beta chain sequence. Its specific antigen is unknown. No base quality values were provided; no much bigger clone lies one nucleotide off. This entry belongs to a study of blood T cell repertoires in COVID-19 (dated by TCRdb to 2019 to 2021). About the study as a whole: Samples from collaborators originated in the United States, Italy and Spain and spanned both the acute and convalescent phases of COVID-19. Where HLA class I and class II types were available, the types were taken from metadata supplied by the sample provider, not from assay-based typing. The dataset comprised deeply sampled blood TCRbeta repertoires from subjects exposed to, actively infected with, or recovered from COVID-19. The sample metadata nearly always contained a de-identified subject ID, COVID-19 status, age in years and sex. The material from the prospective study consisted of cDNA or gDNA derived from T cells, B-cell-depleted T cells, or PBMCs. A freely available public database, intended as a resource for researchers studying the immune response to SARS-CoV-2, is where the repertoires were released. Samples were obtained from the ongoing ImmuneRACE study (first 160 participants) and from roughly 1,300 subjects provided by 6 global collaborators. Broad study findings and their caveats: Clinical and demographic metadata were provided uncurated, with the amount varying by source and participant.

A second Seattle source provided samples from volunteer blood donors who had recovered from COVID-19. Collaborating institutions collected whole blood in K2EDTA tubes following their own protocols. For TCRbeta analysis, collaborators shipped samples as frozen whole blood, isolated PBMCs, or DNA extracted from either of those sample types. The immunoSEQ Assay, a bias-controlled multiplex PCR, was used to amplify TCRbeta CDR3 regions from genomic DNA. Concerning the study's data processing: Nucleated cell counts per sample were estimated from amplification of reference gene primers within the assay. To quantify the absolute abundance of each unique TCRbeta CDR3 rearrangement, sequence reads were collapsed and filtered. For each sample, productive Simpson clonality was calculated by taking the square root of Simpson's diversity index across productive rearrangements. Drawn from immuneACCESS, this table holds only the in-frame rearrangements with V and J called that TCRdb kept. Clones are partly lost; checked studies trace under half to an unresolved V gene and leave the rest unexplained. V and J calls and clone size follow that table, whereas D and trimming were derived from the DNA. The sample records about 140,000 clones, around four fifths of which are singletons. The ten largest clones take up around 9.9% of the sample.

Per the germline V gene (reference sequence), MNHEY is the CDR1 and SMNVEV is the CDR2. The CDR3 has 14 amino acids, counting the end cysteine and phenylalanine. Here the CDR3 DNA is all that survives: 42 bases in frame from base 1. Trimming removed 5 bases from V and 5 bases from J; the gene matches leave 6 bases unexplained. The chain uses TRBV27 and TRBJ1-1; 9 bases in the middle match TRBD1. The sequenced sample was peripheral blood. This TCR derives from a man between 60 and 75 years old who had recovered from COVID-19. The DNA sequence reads TGTGCCAGCAGTACCGGGACAGGGCGGACTGAAGCTTTCTTT. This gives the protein CASSTGTGRTEAFF.